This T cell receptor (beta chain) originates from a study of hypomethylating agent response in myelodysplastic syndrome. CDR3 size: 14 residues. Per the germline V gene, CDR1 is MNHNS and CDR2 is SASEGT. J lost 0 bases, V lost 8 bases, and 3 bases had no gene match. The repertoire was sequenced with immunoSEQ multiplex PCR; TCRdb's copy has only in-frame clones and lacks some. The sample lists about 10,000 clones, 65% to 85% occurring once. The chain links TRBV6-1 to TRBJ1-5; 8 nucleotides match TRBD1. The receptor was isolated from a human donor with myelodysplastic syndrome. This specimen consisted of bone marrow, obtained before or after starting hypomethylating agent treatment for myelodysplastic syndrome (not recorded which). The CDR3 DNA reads TGTGCCAGCCAGGGGGCGAATAGCAATCAGCCCCAGCATTTT. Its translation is CASQGANSNQPQHF.